These T cell receptor beta chains were read from a single sample in a study of Graves' ophthalmopathy and Graves' hyperthyroidism. TCRdb recomputed calls from the multiplex PCR reads with MiXCR, one row per CDR3 protein. The repertoire has 400,000 to 500,000 distinct CDR3 sequences, 21% of them found once; the top ten carry 3%. Specimen: peripheral blood. The receptors here all came from a young woman with stable Graves' hyperthyroidism. Each CDR3 is given with its conserved first and last residue. D genes are given only for firm matches. A row's size may be missing; if present it is once, few, many or a size class.

TRBJ2-2,TRBD2,TRBV11-2,many,CASSLLAGATGELFF,TGTGCCAGCAGCTTGCTAGCGGGAGCCACCGGGGAGCTGTTTTTT
TRBJ2-7,NA,TRBV24-1,many,CATSDLGRGINEQYF,TGTGCCACCAGTGATTTGGGCAGGGGAATCAACGAGCAGTACTTC
TRBJ2-2,NA,TRBV2,many,CASSETGELFF,TGTGCCAGCAGTGAAACGGGGGAGCTGTTTTTT
TRBJ2-7,NA,TRBV30,many,CAWLKQGHEQYF,TGTGCCTGGCTAAAGCAGGGGCACGAGCAGTACTTC
TRBJ2-6,NA,TRBV15,many,CATSYTAPGAGANVLTF,TGTGCCACCAGCTACACCGCCCCGGGGGCTGGGGCCAACGTCCTGACTTTC
TRBJ2-5,NA,TRBV7-3,NA,CASSPTPRESQETQYF,TGTGCCAGCAGCCCAACCCCGCGCGAGTCGCAAGAGACCCAGTACTTC
TRBJ1-1,TRBD1,TRBV29-1,many,CSVYRQGLNTEAFF,TGCAGCGTCTACCGACAGGGTTTAAACACTGAAGCTTTCTTT
TRBJ1-1,NA,TRBV28,NA,CASIGYRNTEAFF,TGTGCCAGTATAGGGTATAGGAACACTGAAGCTTTCTTT
TRBJ2-7,NA,TRBV7-2,few,CASSADFSSYEQYF,TGTGCCAGCAGCGCAGACTTCAGCTCCTACGAGCAGTACTTC
TRBJ1-1,NA,TRBV6-5,many,CASSYSWNMNTEAFF,TGTGCCAGCAGTTACTCGTGGAATATGAACACTGAAGCTTTCTTT
TRBJ1-6,NA,TRBV5-1,many,CASSFGGYNSPLHF,TGCGCCAGCAGCTTTGGGGGCTATAATTCACCCCTCCACTTT
TRBJ1-1,TRBD1,TRBV6-5,few,CASSYPGGFTEAFF,TGTGCCAGCAGTTACCCAGGGGGCTTCACTGAAGCTTTCTTT
TRBJ2-5,TRBD1,TRBV6-2/TRBV6-3,many,CASRNRGLTFRETQYF,TGTGCCAGCAGAAACAGGGGGCTTACCTTCAGGGAGACCCAGTACTTC
TRBJ2-7,TRBD1,TRBV19,many,CATSQGELYEQYF,TGTGCCACCTCCCAGGGGGAACTCTACGAGCAGTACTTC
TRBJ2-7,NA,TRBV28,many,CASSPPGNPSYEQYF,TGTGCCAGCAGCCCCCCGGGGAATCCCTCCTACGAGCAGTACTTC
TRBJ2-2,NA,TRBV6-1,many,CASKASGNTGELFF,TGTGCCAGCAAGGCCTCCGGGAACACCGGGGAGCTGTTTTTT
TRBJ1-5,TRBD1,TRBV3-1,many,CASSQRGQGDNQPQHF,TGTGCCAGCAGCCAAAGAGGACAGGGAGACAATCAGCCCCAGCATTTT
TRBJ2-7,TRBD2,TRBV12-3/TRBV12-4,many,CASSLTPTGGSYEQYF,TGTGCCAGCAGTTTAACGCCAACGGGAGGCTCCTACGAGCAGTACTTC
TRBJ2-7,TRBD2,TRBV6-5,many,CASSSGLAVSYEQYF,TGTGCCAGCAGTTCGGGACTAGCGGTCTCCTACGAGCAGTACTTC
TRBJ2-5,TRBD2,TRBV12-3/TRBV12-4,many,CASGLAGAVETQYF,TGTGCCAGCGGACTAGCGGGAGCGGTGGAGACCCAGTACTTC
TRBJ2-5,TRBD2,TRBV29-1,many,CSGEGSGSWAQYF,TGCAGCGGGGAGGGTAGCGGGAGTTGGGCCCAGTACTTC
TRBJ2-5,TRBD2,TRBV7-3,many,CASSPFSGVAETQYF,TGTGCCAGCAGCCCCTTCAGCGGGGTAGCGGAGACCCAGTACTTC
TRBJ2-2,TRBD1,TRBV30,NA,CAWSLGQGAGELFF,TGTGCCTGGAGTCTAGGGCAGGGGGCCGGGGAGCTGTTTTTT
TRBJ2-5,TRBD2,TRBV25-1,many,CASSEGASGWRETQYF,TGTGCCAGCAGTGAAGGGGCTAGCGGGTGGAGAGAGACCCAGTACTTC
TRBJ1-3,NA,TRBV7-9,many,CASSLASFSGNTIYF,TGTGCCAGCAGCTTAGCATCGTTCTCTGGAAACACCATATATTTT
TRBJ1-1,NA,TRBV6-2/TRBV6-3,many,CASTRLNTEAFF,TGTGCCAGCACTCGTTTGAACACTGAAGCTTTCTTT
TRBJ2-7,NA,TRBV12-3/TRBV12-4,few,CASRPTGRAREQYF,TGTGCCAGCAGACCGACAGGGAGGGCACGCGAGCAGTACTTC